This T cell receptor beta chain was captured in a study of cytomegalovirus exposure and HLA in healthy donors. Findings and caveats of the study: Immune exposure information available was restricted to CMV serostatus.

V gave up 8 bases and J gave up 2 bases; unmatched junction bases: 9. The CDR3 loop spans 14 amino acids. The germline V gene encodes CDR1 SGHNT and CDR2 YENEEA. Concerning this clone itself: Its specificity is not known.

PCR involved 60 Vbeta and 13 Jbeta primers. Data came from immunoSEQ multiplex PCR; TCRdb stores just in-frame clones and leaves some out. The sample yields over 150,000 clones, about 80% seen once. Sequenced sample: PBMCs. The sequence derives from a man aged 25-40 years in good health and CMV-seropositive. The chain uses TRBV11-3 and TRBJ2-7, with TRBD2 identical over 7 bases. CDR3 in DNA: TGTGCCAGCCGGCAGAGCGGGACGGCCTACGAGCAGTACTTC. The encoded protein is CASRQSGTAYEQYF.